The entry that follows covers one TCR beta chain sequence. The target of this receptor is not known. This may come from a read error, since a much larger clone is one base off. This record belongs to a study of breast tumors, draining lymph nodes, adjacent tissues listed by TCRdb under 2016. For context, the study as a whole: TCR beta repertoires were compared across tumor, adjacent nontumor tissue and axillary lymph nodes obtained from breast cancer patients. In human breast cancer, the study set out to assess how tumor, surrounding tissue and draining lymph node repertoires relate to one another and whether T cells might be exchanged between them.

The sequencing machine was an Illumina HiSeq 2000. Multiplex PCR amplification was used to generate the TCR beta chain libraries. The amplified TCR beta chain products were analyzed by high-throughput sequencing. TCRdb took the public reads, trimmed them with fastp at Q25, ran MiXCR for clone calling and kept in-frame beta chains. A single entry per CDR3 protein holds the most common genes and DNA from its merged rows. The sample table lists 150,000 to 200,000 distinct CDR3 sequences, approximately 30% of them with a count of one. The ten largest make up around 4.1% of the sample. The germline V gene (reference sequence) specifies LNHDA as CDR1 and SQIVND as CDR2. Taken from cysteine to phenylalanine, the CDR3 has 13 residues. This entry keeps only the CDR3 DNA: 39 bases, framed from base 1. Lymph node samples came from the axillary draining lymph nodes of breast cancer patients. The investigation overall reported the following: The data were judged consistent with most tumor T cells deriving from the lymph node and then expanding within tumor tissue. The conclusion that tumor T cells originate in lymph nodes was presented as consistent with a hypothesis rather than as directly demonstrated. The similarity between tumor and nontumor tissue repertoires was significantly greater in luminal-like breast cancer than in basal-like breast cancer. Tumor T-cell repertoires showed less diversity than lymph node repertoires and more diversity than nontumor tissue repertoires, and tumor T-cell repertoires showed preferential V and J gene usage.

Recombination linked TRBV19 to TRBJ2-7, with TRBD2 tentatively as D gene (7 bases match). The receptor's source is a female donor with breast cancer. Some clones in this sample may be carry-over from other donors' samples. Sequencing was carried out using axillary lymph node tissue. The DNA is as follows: TGTGCCGGTAGTATCGGGGGGCGAAACGAGCAGTACTTC. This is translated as CAGSIGGRNEQYF.